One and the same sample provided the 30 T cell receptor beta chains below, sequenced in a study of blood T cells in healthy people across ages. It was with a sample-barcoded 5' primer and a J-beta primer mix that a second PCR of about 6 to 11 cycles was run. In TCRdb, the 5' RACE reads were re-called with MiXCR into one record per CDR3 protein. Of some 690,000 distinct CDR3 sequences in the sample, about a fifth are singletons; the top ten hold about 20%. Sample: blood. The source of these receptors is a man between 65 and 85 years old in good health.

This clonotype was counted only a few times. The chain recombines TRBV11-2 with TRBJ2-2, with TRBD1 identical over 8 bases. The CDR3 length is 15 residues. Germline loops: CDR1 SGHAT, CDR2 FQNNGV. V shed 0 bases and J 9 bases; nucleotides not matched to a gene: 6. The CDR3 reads CASSLEGQARRELFF. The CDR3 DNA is TGTGCCAGCAGCTTAGAGGGACAGGCGAGGAGGGAGCTGTTTTTT.

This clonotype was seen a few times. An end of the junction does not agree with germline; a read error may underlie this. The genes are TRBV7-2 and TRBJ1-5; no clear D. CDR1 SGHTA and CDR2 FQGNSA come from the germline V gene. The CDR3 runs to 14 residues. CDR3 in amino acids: CASSLGPQDQPQHF. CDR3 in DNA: TGCGCCAGCAGCTTAGGTCCTCAAGATCAGCCCCAGCATTTT. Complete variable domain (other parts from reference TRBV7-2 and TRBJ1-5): GAGVSQSPSNKVTEKGKDVELRCDPISGHTALYWYRQSLGQGLEFLIYFQGNSAPDKSGLPSDRFSAERTGGSVSTLTIQRTQQEDSAVYLCASSLGPQDQPQHFGDGTRLSIL.

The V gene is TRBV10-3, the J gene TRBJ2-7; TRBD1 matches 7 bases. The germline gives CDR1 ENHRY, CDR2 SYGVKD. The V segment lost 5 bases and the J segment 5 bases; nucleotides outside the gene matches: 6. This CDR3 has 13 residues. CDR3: CAISRDRWDEQYF. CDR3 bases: TGTGCCATCAGTCGGGACAGATGGGACGAGCAGTACTTC.

This CDR3 is CASSQRRGRTNEQFF. Here the CDR3 DNA reads TGTGCCAGCAGCCAGAGAAGGGGGCGAACCAATGAGCAGTTCTTC. J is TRBJ2-1 and V is TRBV3-1, with 7 bases aligning to TRBD1. Germline-derived CDR1 and CDR2 are LGHDT and YNNKEL (reference sequence). This CDR3 is built from 15 residues. Trimming took 3 bases from V and 6 from J; bases not matched to a gene: 8.

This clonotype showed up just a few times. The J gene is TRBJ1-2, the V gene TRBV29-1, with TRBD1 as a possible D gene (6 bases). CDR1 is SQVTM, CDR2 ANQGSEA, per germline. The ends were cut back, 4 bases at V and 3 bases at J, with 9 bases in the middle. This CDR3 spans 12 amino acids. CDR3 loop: CSVVEGDYGYTF. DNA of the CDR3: TGCAGCGTTGTTGAGGGGGACTATGGCTACACCTTC.

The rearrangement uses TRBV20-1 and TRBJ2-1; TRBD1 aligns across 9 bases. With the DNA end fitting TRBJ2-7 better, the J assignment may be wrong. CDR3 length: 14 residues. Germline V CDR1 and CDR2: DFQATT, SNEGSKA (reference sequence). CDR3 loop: CSASFRDRALEQYF. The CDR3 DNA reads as TGCAGTGCTAGTTTTCGGGACAGGGCCTTAGAGCAGTACTTC.

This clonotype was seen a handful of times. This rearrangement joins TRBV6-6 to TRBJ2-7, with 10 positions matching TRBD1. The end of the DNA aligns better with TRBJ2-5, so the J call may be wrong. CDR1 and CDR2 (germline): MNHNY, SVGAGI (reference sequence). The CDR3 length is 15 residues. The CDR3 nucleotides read TGTGCCAGCAGACCTCGGGACAGGGGCGGTGAGACCCAGTACTTC. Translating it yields CASRPRDRGGETQYF.

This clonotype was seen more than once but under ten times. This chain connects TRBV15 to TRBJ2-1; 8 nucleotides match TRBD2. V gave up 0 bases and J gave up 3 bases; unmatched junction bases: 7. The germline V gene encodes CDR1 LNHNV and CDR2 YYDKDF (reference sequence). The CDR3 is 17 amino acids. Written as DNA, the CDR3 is TGTGCCACCAGCAGAGATCTGGGTAGCGGGATCTACAATGAGCAGTTCTTC. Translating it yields CATSRDLGSGIYNEQFF.

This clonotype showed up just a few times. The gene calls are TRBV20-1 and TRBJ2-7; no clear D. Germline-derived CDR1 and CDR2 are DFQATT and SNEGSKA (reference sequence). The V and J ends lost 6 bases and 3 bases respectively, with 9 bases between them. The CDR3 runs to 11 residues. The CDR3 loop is CSAEVGYEQYF. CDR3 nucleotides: TGCAGTGCAGAAGTAGGCTACGAGCAGTACTTC.

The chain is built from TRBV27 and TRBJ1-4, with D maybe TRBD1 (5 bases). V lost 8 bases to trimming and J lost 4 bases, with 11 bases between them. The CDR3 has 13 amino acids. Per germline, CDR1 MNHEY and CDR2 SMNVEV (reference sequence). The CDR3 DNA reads TGTGCCAGCGTGGGACGGGATAATGAAAAACTGTTTTTT. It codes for CASVGRDNEKLFF.

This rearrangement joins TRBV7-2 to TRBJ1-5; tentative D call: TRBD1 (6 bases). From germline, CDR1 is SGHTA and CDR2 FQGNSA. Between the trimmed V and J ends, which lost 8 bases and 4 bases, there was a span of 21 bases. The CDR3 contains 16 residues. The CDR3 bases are TGTGCCAGCGATACAGGGACTTCATTTAGTAATCAGCCCCAGCATTTT. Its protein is CASDTGTSFSNQPQHF. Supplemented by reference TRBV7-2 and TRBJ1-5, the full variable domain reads GAGVSQSPSNKVTEKGKDVELRCDPISGHTALYWYRQSLGQGLEFLIYFQGNSAPDKSGLPSDRFSAERTGGSVSTLTIQRTQQEDSAVYLCASDTGTSFSNQPQHFGDGTRLSIL.

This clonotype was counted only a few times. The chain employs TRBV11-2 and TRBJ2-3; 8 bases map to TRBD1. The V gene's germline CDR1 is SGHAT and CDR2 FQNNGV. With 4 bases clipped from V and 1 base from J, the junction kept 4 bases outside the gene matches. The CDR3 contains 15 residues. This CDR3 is CASSSDRGGTDTQYF. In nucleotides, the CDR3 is TGTGCCAGCAGCTCTGACAGGGGAGGCACAGATACGCAGTATTTT.

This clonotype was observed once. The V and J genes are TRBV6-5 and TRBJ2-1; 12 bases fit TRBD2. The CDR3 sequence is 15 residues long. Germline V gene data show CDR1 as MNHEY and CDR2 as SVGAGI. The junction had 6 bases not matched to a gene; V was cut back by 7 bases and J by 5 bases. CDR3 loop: CASTLAGGEDNEQFF. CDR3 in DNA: TGTGCCAGCACCCTAGCGGGAGGGGAAGACAATGAGCAGTTCTTC.

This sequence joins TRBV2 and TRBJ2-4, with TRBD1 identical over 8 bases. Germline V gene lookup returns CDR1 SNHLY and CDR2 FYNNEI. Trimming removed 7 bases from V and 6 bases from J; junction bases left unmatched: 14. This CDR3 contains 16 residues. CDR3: CASMGRGRTGRNIQYF. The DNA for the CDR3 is TGTGCCAGCATGGGCCGCGGAAGGACAGGGAGAAACATTCAGTACTTC.

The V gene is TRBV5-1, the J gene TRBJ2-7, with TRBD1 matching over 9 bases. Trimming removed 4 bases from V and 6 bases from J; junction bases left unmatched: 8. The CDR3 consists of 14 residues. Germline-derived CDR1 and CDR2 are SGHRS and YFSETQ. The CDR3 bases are TGCGCCAGCAGCGTAGCCGGGACAGGGCGCGAGCAGTACTTC. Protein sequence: CASSVAGTGREQYF.

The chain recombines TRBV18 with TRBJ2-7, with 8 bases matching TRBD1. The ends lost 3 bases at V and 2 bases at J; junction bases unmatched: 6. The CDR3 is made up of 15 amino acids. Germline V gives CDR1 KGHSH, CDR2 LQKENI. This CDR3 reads CASSPSTGDPYEQYF. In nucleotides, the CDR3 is TGTGCCAGCTCACCCTCGACAGGGGATCCCTACGAGCAGTACTTC.

CDR3 sequence reads: CASILVKGGSQETQYF. The DNA of the CDR3 is TGTGCCAGCATCCTTGTGAAGGGGGGCAGTCAAGAGACCCAGTACTTC. The chain uses TRBV5-5 and TRBJ2-5, with D possibly being TRBD1 or TRBD2 (6 bases each). Trimming cost V 6 bases and J 2 bases, with 20 bases left between them. CDR3 length equals 16 residues. Germline assignment: CDR1 SGHKS and CDR2 YYEKEE (reference sequence).

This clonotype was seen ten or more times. CDR3 protein: CASRSGRATGELFF. The CDR3 DNA follows: TGTGCCAGCAGGAGCGGGAGAGCGACCGGGGAGCTGTTTTTT. The genes are TRBV6-5 and TRBJ2-2; 8 bases are shared with TRBD2. Trimming at V came to 6 bases and at J to 5 bases, leaving 5 bases not matched to a gene. CDR3 length equals 14 residues. Per germline, CDR1 MNHEY and CDR2 SVGAGI.

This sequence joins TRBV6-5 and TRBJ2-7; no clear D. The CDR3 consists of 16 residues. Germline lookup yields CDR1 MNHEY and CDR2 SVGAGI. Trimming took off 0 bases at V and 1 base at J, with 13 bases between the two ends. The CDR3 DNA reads TGTGCCAGCAGTTACTCGATGCCGGGTGGGTCCTACGAGCAGTACTTC. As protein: CASSYSMPGGSYEQYF.

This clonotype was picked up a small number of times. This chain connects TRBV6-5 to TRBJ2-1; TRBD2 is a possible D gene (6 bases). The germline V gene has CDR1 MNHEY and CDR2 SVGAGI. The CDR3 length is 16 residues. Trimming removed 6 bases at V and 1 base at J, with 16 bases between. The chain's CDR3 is CASRLTSPPSYNEQFF. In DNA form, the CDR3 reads TGTGCCAGCAGACTCACTAGCCCACCATCCTACAATGAGCAGTTCTTC.

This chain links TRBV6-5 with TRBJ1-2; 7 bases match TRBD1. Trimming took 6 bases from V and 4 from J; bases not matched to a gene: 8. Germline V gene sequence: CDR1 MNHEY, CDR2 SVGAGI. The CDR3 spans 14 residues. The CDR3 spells CASSRGGAGYGYTF. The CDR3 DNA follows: TGTGCCAGCAGCCGAGGGGGCGCTGGCTATGGCTACACCTTC.

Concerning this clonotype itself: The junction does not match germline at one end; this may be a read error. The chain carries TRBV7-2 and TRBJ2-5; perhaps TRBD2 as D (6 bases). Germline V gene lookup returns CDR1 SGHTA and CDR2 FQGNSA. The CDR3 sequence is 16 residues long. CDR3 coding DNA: TGTGCCAGCAGCTTAGCTAGCGGAGGCCCCCAAGAGGCCCAGTACTTC. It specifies CASSLASGGPQEAQYF.

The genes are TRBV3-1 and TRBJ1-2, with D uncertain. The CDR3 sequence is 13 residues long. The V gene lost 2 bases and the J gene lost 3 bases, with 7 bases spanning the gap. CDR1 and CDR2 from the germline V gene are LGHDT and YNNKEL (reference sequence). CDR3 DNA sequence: TGTGCCAGCAGCCAACTTCGGGACTATGGCTACACCTTC. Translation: CASSQLRDYGYTF.

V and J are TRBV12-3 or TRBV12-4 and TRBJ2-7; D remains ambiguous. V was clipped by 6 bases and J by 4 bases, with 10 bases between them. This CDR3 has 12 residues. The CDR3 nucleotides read TGTGCCAGCAGCAACGCCGGGTACGAGCAGTACTTC. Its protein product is CASSNAGYEQYF.

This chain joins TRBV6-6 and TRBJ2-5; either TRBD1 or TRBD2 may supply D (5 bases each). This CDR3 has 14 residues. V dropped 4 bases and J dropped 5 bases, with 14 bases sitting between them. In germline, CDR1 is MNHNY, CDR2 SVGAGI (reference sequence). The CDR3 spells CASSSRDEAETQYF. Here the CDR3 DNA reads TGTGCCAGCAGTTCCCGGGACGAGGCCGAGACCCAGTACTTC.

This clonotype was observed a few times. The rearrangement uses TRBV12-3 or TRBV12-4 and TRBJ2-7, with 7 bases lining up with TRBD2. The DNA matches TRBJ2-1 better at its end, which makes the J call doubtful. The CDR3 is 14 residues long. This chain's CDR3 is CASSLWDYYNEQFF. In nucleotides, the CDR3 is TGTGCCAGCAGTTTATGGGACTACTACAATGAGCAGTTCTTC.

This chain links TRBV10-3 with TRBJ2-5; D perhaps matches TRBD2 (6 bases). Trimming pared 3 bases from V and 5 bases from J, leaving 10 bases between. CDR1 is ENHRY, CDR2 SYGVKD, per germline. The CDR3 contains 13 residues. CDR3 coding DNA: TGTGCCATCAGTGACCCACGGGGGGAGACCCAGTACTTC. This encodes CAISDPRGETQYF.

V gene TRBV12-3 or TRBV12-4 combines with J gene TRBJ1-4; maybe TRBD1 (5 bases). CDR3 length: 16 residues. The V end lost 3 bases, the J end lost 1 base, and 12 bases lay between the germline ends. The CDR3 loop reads CASSFRARGTNEKLFF. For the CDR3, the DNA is TGTGCCAGCAGTTTTAGGGCAAGGGGAACTAATGAAAAACTGTTTTTT.

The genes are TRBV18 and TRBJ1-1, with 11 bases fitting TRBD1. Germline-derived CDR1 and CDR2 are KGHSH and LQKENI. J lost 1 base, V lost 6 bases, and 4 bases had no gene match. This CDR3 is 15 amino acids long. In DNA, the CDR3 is TGTGCCAGCTCGACGGGGACAGGGGGGAACACTGAAGCTTTCTTT. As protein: CASSTGTGGNTEAFF.

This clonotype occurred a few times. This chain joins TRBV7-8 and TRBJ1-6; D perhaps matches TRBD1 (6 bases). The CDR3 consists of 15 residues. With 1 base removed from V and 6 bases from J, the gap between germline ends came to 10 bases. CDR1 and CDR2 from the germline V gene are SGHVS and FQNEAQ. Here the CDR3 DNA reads TGTGCCAGCAGCTTAGGAGGGGGAGGTAATTCACCCCTCCACTTT. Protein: CASSLGGGGNSPLHF.